This record covers a single T cell receptor (beta chain). These data are taken from a study of blood T cell repertoires in COVID-19. Trimming removed 6 bases at V and 9 bases at J, with 14 bases between. The germline V gene encodes CDR1 MDHEN and CDR2 SYDVKM. This CDR3 contains 12 residues. Authors' methods: Amplification of reference gene primers provided the estimated nucleated cell counts. Profiling relied on immunoSEQ multiplex PCR, and the TCRdb table lists in-frame clones only, not all of them. V, J and clone size were drawn from that table, and D and trimming were deduced from the DNA. The data hold under 300,000 clones, with more than 75% observed a single time. Adults between about 18 and 95 years of age took part from 20 to 25 US areas. Clinical history reported by participants formed the basis on which cohorts were assigned.

The gene calls are TRBV28 and TRBJ1-2; D ambiguous. The TCR sequence derives from a woman in her fifties or sixties who had recovered from COVID-19. Sequences were obtained from PBMCs or T cells enriched from blood (not recorded which). Here the CDR3 DNA reads TGTGCCAGCAGCCCAACACATACTAGCTACACCTTC. Amino acids: CASSPTHTSYTF.